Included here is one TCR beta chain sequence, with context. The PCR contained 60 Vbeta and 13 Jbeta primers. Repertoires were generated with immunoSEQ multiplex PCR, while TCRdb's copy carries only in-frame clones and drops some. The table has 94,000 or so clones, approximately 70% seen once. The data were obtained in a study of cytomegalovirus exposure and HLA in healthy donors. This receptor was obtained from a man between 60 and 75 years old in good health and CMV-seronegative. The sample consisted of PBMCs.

The CDR3 sequence is CASSFVGVREKLFF. Written as DNA, the CDR3 is TGCGCCAGCAGCTTCGTAGGAGTGCGTGAAAAACTGTTTTTT. V usage is TRBV5-1 and J usage is TRBJ1-4; D remains unclear. This CDR3 spans 14 amino acids. CDR1 and CDR2 (germline): SGHRS, YFSETQ. Trimming pared 2 bases from V and 7 bases from J, leaving 12 bases between.